Listed below are T cell receptor beta chains from one sample, sequenced in a study of cytomegalovirus exposure and HLA in healthy donors. Generated by immunoSEQ multiplex PCR, the TCRdb table keeps only in-frame clones and is missing some. The sample table includes approximately 30,000 clones. Sequenced material: PBMCs. Receptors originate from a woman in her forties in good health and CMV-seropositive. Each CDR3 is given without its conserved first and last residue.

>TRBV7-3|TRBJ2-7
ASTQPGTGEAYEQY
>TRBV7-9|TRBJ2-7
ASSPPSQGASYEQY
>TRBV6-1|TRBJ1-2
ASNPGTALYGYT
>TRBV5-1|TRBJ2-1
ASSRTGTLEINEQF
>TRBV6-5|TRBJ2-2
ASSYTLTGGAGELF
>TRBV6-1|TRBJ2-7
ASSEVTGDAYEQY
>TRBV30|TRBJ2-4
AWSTGAKNIQY
>TRBV6-1|TRBJ1-6
ASRDSLYNSPLH
>TRBV4-3|TRBJ2-1
ASSRLRGAGDEQF
>TRBV29-1|TRBJ1-5
SVAQNPDQPQH
>TRBV10-1|TRBJ2-2
ASSDGDSTGELF
>TRBV19|TRBJ2-7
ASSTTPGTGIYEQY
>TRBV2|TRBJ2-1
ASSQGVGDEQF
>TRBV27|TRBJ2-7
ASSLTRPGTGIYEQY
>TRBV7-8|TRBJ2-7
ASSSHRGPGSPGQY
>TRBV5-1|TRBJ1-2
ASSLTLGQRANYGYT
>TRBV2|TRBJ2-1
ASSRTGLGSNEQF